A selection of T cell receptor beta chains follows, all from one sample in a study of blood T cell repertoires in COVID-19. Profiling relied on immunoSEQ multiplex PCR, and the TCRdb table lists in-frame clones only, not all of them. This table has roughly 250,000 clones, roughly 80% appearing once. The sample comprised peripheral blood. The source of these receptors is a woman between 40 and 55 years old with active or convalescent COVID-19. Both conserved end residues are part of each CDR3. The order of the fields is D gene, CDR3 length, clone size, V gene, J gene, CDR3 DNA, CDR3 protein. The D gene is left open where the match is weak. Not all rows give a size; the values are once, few, many and, for expanded clones, a class.

D gene: .
CDR3 length: 17
clone size: once
V gene: TRBV27
J gene: TRBJ2-6
CDR3 DNA: TGTGCCAGCAGTCGACAGCCTCGCTCCTCTGGGGCCAACGTCCTGACTTTC
CDR3 protein: CASSRQPRSSGANVLTF

D gene: TRBD1
CDR3 length: 15
clone size: .
V gene: TRBV19
J gene: TRBJ1-4
CDR3 DNA: TGTGCCAGTAGACCACAGGGGAGCGGCTTAGAAAAACTGTTTTTT
CDR3 protein: CASRPQGSGLEKLFF

D gene: .
CDR3 length: 15
clone size: few
V gene: TRBV28
J gene: TRBJ2-3
CDR3 DNA: TGTGCCAGCAGCGACGGGACTTGGGGCACAGATACGCAGTATTTT
CDR3 protein: CASSDGTWGTDTQYF

D gene: .
CDR3 length: 14
clone size: .
V gene: TRBV11-1
J gene: TRBJ2-2
CDR3 DNA: TGTGCCAGCAGCCGGGGATGGAACACCGGGGAGCTGTTTTTT
CDR3 protein: CASSRGWNTGELFF

D gene: .
CDR3 length: 14
clone size: .
V gene: TRBV19
J gene: TRBJ2-2
CDR3 DNA: TGTGCCCCCGCGGAGGGGGGGGAGACCGGGGAGCTGTTTTTT
CDR3 protein: CAPAEGGETGELFF

D gene: TRBD1
CDR3 length: 13
clone size: once
V gene: TRBV29-1
J gene: TRBJ2-3
CDR3 DNA: TGCAGCGTCAGAGGGACAGGGGTTTATACGCAGTATTTT
CDR3 protein: CSVRGTGVYTQYF

D gene: TRBD1
CDR3 length: 14
clone size: .
V gene: TRBV5-1
J gene: TRBJ1-4
CDR3 DNA: TGCGCCAGCAGCTTACAGGGGACTCTTGAAAAACTGTTTTTT
CDR3 protein: CASSLQGTLEKLFF

D gene: TRBD2
CDR3 length: 15
clone size: once
V gene: TRBV28
J gene: TRBJ2-2
CDR3 DNA: TGTGCCAGCAGCCCAGCTAGCGGGGGGGCCGGGGAGCTGTTTTTT
CDR3 protein: CASSPASGGAGELFF

D gene: TRBD1
CDR3 length: 14
clone size: .
V gene: TRBV30
J gene: TRBJ2-7
CDR3 DNA: TGTGCCTGGAGTGCCGGGACAGGGGATCAAGAGCAGTACTTC
CDR3 protein: CAWSAGTGDQEQYF

D gene: .
CDR3 length: 15
clone size: .
V gene: TRBV5-1
J gene: TRBJ2-3
CDR3 DNA: TGCGCCAGCAGCCAGGAGGGGGGGCAATGGGATACGCAGTATTTT
CDR3 protein: CASSQEGGQWDTQYF

D gene: .
CDR3 length: 14
clone size: .
V gene: TRBV11-2
J gene: TRBJ1-4
CDR3 DNA: TGTGCCAGCAGCGACCCCCCGAGATGGGAGAAACTGTTTTTT
CDR3 protein: CASSDPPRWEKLFF

D gene: .
CDR3 length: 15
clone size: few
V gene: TRBV3-1/TRBV3-2
J gene: TRBJ1-3
CDR3 DNA: TGTGCCAGCAGCTCTAGTCCCGGCCCGGGAAACACCATATATTTT
CDR3 protein: CASSSSPGPGNTIYF

D gene: TRBD2
CDR3 length: 16
clone size: .
V gene: TRBV11-2
J gene: TRBJ2-5
CDR3 DNA: TGTGCCAGCAGACGGAATAGCGGGGGGGCACCAGAGACCCAGTACTTC
CDR3 protein: CASRRNSGGAPETQYF

D gene: .
CDR3 length: 12
clone size: .
V gene: TRBV10-2
J gene: TRBJ1-3
CDR3 DNA: TGCGCCAGCAGCCACGAGGGTAACACCATATATTTT
CDR3 protein: CASSHEGNTIYF

D gene: .
CDR3 length: 15
clone size: .
V gene: TRBV15
J gene: TRBJ2-3
CDR3 DNA: TGTGCCACCAGCAGAGACGACACCAGCACAGATACGCAGTATTTT
CDR3 protein: CATSRDDTSTDTQYF

D gene: TRBD2
CDR3 length: 14
clone size: .
V gene: TRBV25-1
J gene: TRBJ2-3
CDR3 DNA: TGTGCCAGCAGCAAAGCGGGGGCAACAGATACGCAGTATTTT
CDR3 protein: CASSKAGATDTQYF

D gene: .
CDR3 length: 15
clone size: .
V gene: TRBV6-5
J gene: TRBJ2-1
CDR3 DNA: TGTGCCAGCAGTTACGATGGGACACCAATGAATGAGCAGTTCTTC
CDR3 protein: CASSYDGTPMNEQFF

D gene: TRBD1
CDR3 length: 15
clone size: .
V gene: TRBV10-3
J gene: TRBJ2-2
CDR3 DNA: TGTGCCATCCAAGACAGGGGGTACAACACCGGGGAGCTGTTTTTT
CDR3 protein: CAIQDRGYNTGELFF

D gene: TRBD1
CDR3 length: 13
clone size: .
V gene: TRBV12-3/TRBV12-4
J gene: TRBJ1-2
CDR3 DNA: TGTGCCAGCAGTATAGGGACAGCAGGTGGCTACACCTTC
CDR3 protein: CASSIGTAGGYTF

D gene: TRBD1
CDR3 length: 15
clone size: .
V gene: TRBV4-1
J gene: TRBJ1-5
CDR3 DNA: TGCGCCAGCAGCCAGGGTGGACAGGGGGATCAGCCCCAGCATTTT
CDR3 protein: CASSQGGQGDQPQHF

D gene: TRBD1
CDR3 length: 15
clone size: .
V gene: TRBV6-6
J gene: TRBJ1-2
CDR3 DNA: TGTGCCAGCAGTCAGGCCGCTGGGACAGGGAATGGCTACACCTTC
CDR3 protein: CASSQAAGTGNGYTF

D gene: TRBD2
CDR3 length: 16
clone size: .
V gene: TRBV3-1/TRBV3-2
J gene: TRBJ2-3
CDR3 DNA: TGTGCCAGCAGCCAAGGACTAGCGGGGGTCTCCGATACGCAGTATTTT
CDR3 protein: CASSQGLAGVSDTQYF

D gene: TRBD2
CDR3 length: 19
clone size: .
V gene: TRBV5-4
J gene: TRBJ2-3
CDR3 DNA: TGTGCCAGCAGCTTGGATCTCTCTGGGCCAGCGGGGGGCCTAGATACGCAGTATTTT
CDR3 protein: CASSLDLSGPAGGLDTQYF

D gene: .
CDR3 length: 15
clone size: .
V gene: TRBV5-4
J gene: TRBJ2-7
CDR3 DNA: TGTGCCAGCAGCTCAAGAGACACGGTCAACTACGAGCAGTACTTC
CDR3 protein: CASSSRDTVNYEQYF

D gene: TRBD1
CDR3 length: 15
clone size: .
V gene: TRBV4-1
J gene: TRBJ1-2
CDR3 DNA: TGCGCCAGCAGCCAAGCGAGGGGGACAGTCTATGGCTACACCTTC
CDR3 protein: CASSQARGTVYGYTF

D gene: TRBD2
CDR3 length: 15
clone size: few
V gene: TRBV30
J gene: TRBJ2-2
CDR3 DNA: TGTGCCTGGAATCCCGTCGGCGGGGGCACCGGGGAGCTGTTTTTT
CDR3 protein: CAWNPVGGGTGELFF

D gene: .
CDR3 length: 13
clone size: .
V gene: TRBV2
J gene: TRBJ1-1
CDR3 DNA: TGTGCCAGCAGCCCAGTCCAGAACACTGAAGCTTTCTTT
CDR3 protein: CASSPVQNTEAFF

D gene: TRBD1
CDR3 length: 15
clone size: .
V gene: TRBV6-5
J gene: TRBJ2-3
CDR3 DNA: TGTGCCAGCAAACGGACAGGGACCAGCACAGATACGCAGTATTTT
CDR3 protein: CASKRTGTSTDTQYF

D gene: .
CDR3 length: 14
clone size: .
V gene: TRBV30
J gene: TRBJ1-2
CDR3 DNA: TGTGCCTGGAGTGTATCAGGAACGGCATATGGCTACACCTTC
CDR3 protein: CAWSVSGTAYGYTF

D gene: .
CDR3 length: 13
clone size: .
V gene: TRBV15
J gene: TRBJ1-1
CDR3 DNA: TGTGCCACCAGCGCGTTGGGCCTCACTGAAGCTTTCTTT
CDR3 protein: CATSALGLTEAFF

D gene: .
CDR3 length: 15
clone size: .
V gene: TRBV5-1
J gene: TRBJ2-1
CDR3 DNA: TGCGCCAGCAGGCCTAGCAGCCTCTCCTACAATGAGCAGTTCTTC
CDR3 protein: CASRPSSLSYNEQFF

D gene: .
CDR3 length: 14
clone size: .
V gene: TRBV6-2/TRBV6-3
J gene: TRBJ2-5
CDR3 DNA: TGTGCCAGCAGTTACGCGGCAGAGGAAGAGACCCAGTACTTC
CDR3 protein: CASSYAAEEETQYF

D gene: TRBD1
CDR3 length: 18
clone size: once
V gene: TRBV29-1
J gene: TRBJ2-3
CDR3 DNA: TGCAGCGTTGAAGATCTGCGGAGGACAGGGCGGGAAACAGATACGCAGTATTTT
CDR3 protein: CSVEDLRRTGRETDTQYF

D gene: .
CDR3 length: 14
clone size: .
V gene: TRBV27
J gene: TRBJ1-2
CDR3 DNA: TGTGCCAGCAGTTTTAATGCAGAAAACTATGGCTACACCTTC
CDR3 protein: CASSFNAENYGYTF

D gene: TRBD1
CDR3 length: 14
clone size: .
V gene: TRBV5-1
J gene: TRBJ1-2
CDR3 DNA: TGCGCCAGCAGCCCGGATGGACAGGTTCAAGGCTACACCTTC
CDR3 protein: CASSPDGQVQGYTF

D gene: .
CDR3 length: 14
clone size: once
V gene: TRBV29-1
J gene: TRBJ1-3
CDR3 DNA: TGCAGCGGCCGGGAACCTGGCAGTGGAAACACCATATATTTT
CDR3 protein: CSGREPGSGNTIYF

D gene: .
CDR3 length: 16
clone size: .
V gene: TRBV24-1
J gene: TRBJ1-3
CDR3 DNA: TGTGCCACCAGTGACCGGGACACCTACTCTGGAAACACCATATATTTT
CDR3 protein: CATSDRDTYSGNTIYF

D gene: .
CDR3 length: 14
clone size: once
V gene: TRBV6-5
J gene: TRBJ1-5
CDR3 DNA: TGTGCCAGTACAGGCCCATATAGCAATCAGCCCCAGCATTTT
CDR3 protein: CASTGPYSNQPQHF

D gene: .
CDR3 length: 16
clone size: .
V gene: TRBV2
J gene: TRBJ1-3
CDR3 DNA: TGTGCCAGCAGTGAAGGCCCGAGTACCTCTGGAAACACCATATATTTT
CDR3 protein: CASSEGPSTSGNTIYF

D gene: .
CDR3 length: 15
clone size: few
V gene: TRBV5-1
J gene: TRBJ1-5
CDR3 DNA: TGCGCCAGCAGCTTGGACGGTCATAGCAATCAGCCCCAGCATTTT
CDR3 protein: CASSLDGHSNQPQHF

D gene: TRBD2
CDR3 length: 15
clone size: .
V gene: TRBV19
J gene: TRBJ2-5
CDR3 DNA: TGTGCCACGGGGACTAGCGGGGGAGCCTGGGAGACCCAGTACTTC
CDR3 protein: CATGTSGGAWETQYF

D gene: TRBD1
CDR3 length: 14
clone size: .
V gene: TRBV2
J gene: TRBJ1-1
CDR3 DNA: TGTGCCAGCAGTGAATCTAGGCAGGGGGCTGAAGCTTTCTTT
CDR3 protein: CASSESRQGAEAFF

D gene: .
CDR3 length: 15
clone size: .
V gene: TRBV14
J gene: TRBJ2-3
CDR3 DNA: TGTGCCAGCAGCCAAGGAGGGGGGGTGACAGATACGCAGTATTTT
CDR3 protein: CASSQGGGVTDTQYF

D gene: .
CDR3 length: 14
clone size: .
V gene: TRBV5-6
J gene: TRBJ1-6
CDR3 DNA: TGTGCCAGCAACCCCGGGTTCTATAATTCACCCCTCCACTTT
CDR3 protein: CASNPGFYNSPLHF

D gene: TRBD2
CDR3 length: 16
clone size: .
V gene: TRBV2
J gene: TRBJ2-1
CDR3 DNA: TGTGCCAGCAGCCCAAGCGGGGGGATGGGCTACAATGAGCAGTTCTTC
CDR3 protein: CASSPSGGMGYNEQFF

D gene: TRBD1
CDR3 length: 15
clone size: .
V gene: TRBV9
J gene: TRBJ2-4
CDR3 DNA: TGTGCCAGCAGCATCGGACAGGGACGAGAAAACATTCAGTACTTC
CDR3 protein: CASSIGQGRENIQYF

D gene: .
CDR3 length: 14
clone size: .
V gene: TRBV4-2
J gene: TRBJ1-3
CDR3 DNA: TGTGCCAGCAGCCAAGCCCAGTGGGGAAACACCATATATTTT
CDR3 protein: CASSQAQWGNTIYF

D gene: .
CDR3 length: 15
clone size: .
V gene: TRBV6-5
J gene: TRBJ1-6
CDR3 DNA: TGTGCCAGCAGTTACTCGACCCAGGGTAATTCACCCCTCCACTTT
CDR3 protein: CASSYSTQGNSPLHF

D gene: .
CDR3 length: 16
clone size: .
V gene: TRBV7-9
J gene: TRBJ2-3
CDR3 DNA: TGTGCCAGCAGCTTAGGCGCAGGGTATTCCACAGATACGCAGTATTTT
CDR3 protein: CASSLGAGYSTDTQYF

D gene: .
CDR3 length: 13
clone size: .
V gene: TRBV4-1
J gene: TRBJ2-3
CDR3 DNA: TGCGCCAGCAGCCCCCAGATTACAGATACGCAGTATTTT
CDR3 protein: CASSPQITDTQYF

D gene: TRBD1
CDR3 length: 14
clone size: once
V gene: TRBV14
J gene: TRBJ2-3
CDR3 DNA: TGTGCCAGCAGCCTACAGGGGGCGGGAGATACGCAGTATTTT
CDR3 protein: CASSLQGAGDTQYF